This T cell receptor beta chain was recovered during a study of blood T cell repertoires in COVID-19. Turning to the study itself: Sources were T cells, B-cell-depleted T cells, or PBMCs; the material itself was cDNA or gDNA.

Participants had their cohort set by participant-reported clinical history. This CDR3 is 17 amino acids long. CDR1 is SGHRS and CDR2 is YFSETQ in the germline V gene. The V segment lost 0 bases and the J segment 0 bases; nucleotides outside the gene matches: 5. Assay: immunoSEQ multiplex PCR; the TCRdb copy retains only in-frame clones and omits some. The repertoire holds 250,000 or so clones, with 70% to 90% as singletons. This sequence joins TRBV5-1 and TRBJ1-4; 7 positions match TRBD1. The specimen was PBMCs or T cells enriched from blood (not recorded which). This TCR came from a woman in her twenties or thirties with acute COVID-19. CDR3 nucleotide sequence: TGCGCCAGCAGCTTGGGAGACAGGGTACCAACTAATGAAAAACTGTTTTTT. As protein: CASSLGDRVPTNEKLFF.